This is a list of T cell receptor beta chains from one sample in a study of blood T cell repertoires in COVID-19. Method: immunoSEQ multiplex PCR; TCRdb's copy keeps in-frame clones and lacks some. The table has around 160,000 clones, around 89% seen once; the top ten hold approximately 3%. The sequencing input was peripheral blood. These receptors were obtained from a man in his sixties with acute or convalescent COVID-19. CDR3s include the opening cysteine and the closing phenylalanine or tryptophan. Fields, in order: D gene, clone size, J gene, V gene, CDR3 DNA, CDR3 protein. The D gene is left open where the match is weak. The size of a clone is reported for some rows only, either as once, few or many, or as a class for expanded clones.

-,-,TRBJ1-1,TRBV7-9,TGTGCCAGCACCCTCGGGAGGAGTGGGAACACTGAAGCTTTCTTT,CASTLGRSGNTEAFF
TRBD2,-,TRBJ2-3,TRBV7-9,TGTGCCAGCAGCTTAGTTGGGGCAGCGGGGACTAGCACAGATACGCAGTATTTT,CASSLVGAAGTSTDTQYF
TRBD1,-,TRBJ2-5,TRBV18,TGTGCCAGCACCTGGACAGGGGCCCAAGAGACCCAGTACTTC,CASTWTGAQETQYF
TRBD1,-,TRBJ1-5,TRBV27,TGTGCCAGCAGTTTAGGGTGGGACAGTGCCCGTTATAGCAATCAGCCCCAGCATTTT,CASSLGWDSARYSNQPQHF
TRBD2,-,TRBJ2-2,TRBV24-1,TGTGCCACCAGTGCTGGGGGACTAGGGATAGGCGGGGAGCTGTTTTTT,CATSAGGLGIGGELFF
-,-,TRBJ1-2,TRBV15,TGTGCCACCAGCAGAGGGTCAGGGAACTATGGCTACACCTTC,CATSRGSGNYGYTF
-,-,TRBJ2-7,TRBV14,TGTGCCAGCAGCCCGCTGGACAGCCATTCCTACGAGCAGTACTTC,CASSPLDSHSYEQYF
-,-,TRBJ2-7,TRBV7-9,TGTGCCAGCAGCCCCCGGGACAACTACGAGCAGTACTTC,CASSPRDNYEQYF
-,-,TRBJ2-2,TRBV5-1,TGCGCCAGCAGCCTTAATCTAAACACCGGGGAGCTGTTTTTT,CASSLNLNTGELFF
TRBD1,once,TRBJ1-2,TRBV6-5,TGTGCCAGCAGTCCGGGACAGGGGCGCTATGGCTACACCTTC,CASSPGQGRYGYTF
TRBD1,-,TRBJ2-7,TRBV5-1,TGCGCCAGCAGCCCAGGGGGCTTCAACGAGCAGTACTTC,CASSPGGFNEQYF
TRBD1,-,TRBJ1-5,TRBV7-2,TGTGCCAGCAGCTTAGCAAACAGGGGGAAGTATCAGCCCCAGCATTTT,CASSLANRGKYQPQHF
-,-,TRBJ1-5,TRBV30,TGTGCCTGGAGTGTTGACATCAGCCCCTATAGCAATCAGCCCCAGCATTTT,CAWSVDISPYSNQPQHF
TRBD1,-,TRBJ1-3,TRBV9,TGTGCCAGCAGCGAGGCCCCGGACAGGGGGCGAAGTAGAAACACCATATATTTT,CASSEAPDRGRSRNTIYF
-,-,TRBJ2-5,TRBV23-1,TGCGCCAGCAGTCACCGCGATCAAGAGACCCAGTACTTC,CASSHRDQETQYF
TRBD1,-,TRBJ1-5,TRBV3-1/TRBV3-2,TGTGCCAGCAGCTCCTCACCCCCGGGACAGGGCTACAATCAGCCCCAGCATTTT,CASSSSPPGQGYNQPQHF
-,-,TRBJ1-5,TRBV4-2,TGTGCCAGCAGCCAAGACGGACAGAGCAATCAGCCCCAGCATTTT,CASSQDGQSNQPQHF
-,few,TRBJ1-3,TRBV6-7,TGTGCCAGCAGTTACTCAACAGGGCCCCTCTCTGGAAACACCATATATTTT,CASSYSTGPLSGNTIYF
TRBD1,-,TRBJ1-1,TRBV7-9,TGTGCCAGCAGCCTTGGGACAGGGAACACTGAAGCTTTCTTT,CASSLGTGNTEAFF